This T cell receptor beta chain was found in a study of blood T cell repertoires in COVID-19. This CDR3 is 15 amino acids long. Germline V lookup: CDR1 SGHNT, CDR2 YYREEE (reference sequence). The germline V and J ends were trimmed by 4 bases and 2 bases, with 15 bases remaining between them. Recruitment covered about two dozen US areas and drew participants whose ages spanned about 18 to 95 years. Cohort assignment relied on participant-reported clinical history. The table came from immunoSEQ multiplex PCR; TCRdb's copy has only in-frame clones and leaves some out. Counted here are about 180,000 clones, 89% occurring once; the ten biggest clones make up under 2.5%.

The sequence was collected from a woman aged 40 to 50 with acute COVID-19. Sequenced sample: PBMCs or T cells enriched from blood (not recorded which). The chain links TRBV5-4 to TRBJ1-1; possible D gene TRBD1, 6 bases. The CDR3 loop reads CASSIYGQTNTEAFF. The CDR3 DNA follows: TGTGCCAGCAGCATCTACGGACAGACAAACACTGAAGCTTTCTTT.